The rows below give T cell receptor beta chains drawn from one sample of a study of T cell changes during pregnancy in multiple sclerosis. Here immunoSEQ multiplex PCR was the method, and the copy in TCRdb shows in-frame clones only, minus some. Among about 38,000 clones listed, more than 85% were seen once. The sequencing used CD8+ T cells from peripheral blood mononuclear cells, collected in the third trimester of pregnancy. These receptors all come from a female donor with multiple sclerosis, enrolled in a pregnancy study. The CDR3 runs from the conserved cysteine through the conserved F or W. A D gene is named only where the DNA matches it firmly. For some rows the clone size is stated as once, few or many, or as a class when expanded; others skip it.

CDR3 DNA: TGTGCCAGCAGCCAAGTCTCTCCGGAGGGGCACGGCTACACCTTC; CDR3 protein: CASSQVSPEGHGYTF; clone size: once; V gene: TRBV4-2; J gene: TRBJ1-2; D gene: NA
CDR3 DNA: TGTGCCAGCAGTTATCTAGCGGGGAGCCAAGAGACCCAGTACTTC; CDR3 protein: CASSYLAGSQETQYF; clone size: NA; V gene: TRBV2; J gene: TRBJ2-5; D gene: TRBD2
CDR3 DNA: TGTGCCAGCGGAGAACGGACAGGGCAGTCATACGAGCAGTACTTC; CDR3 protein: CASGERTGQSYEQYF; clone size: medium-sized; V gene: TRBV5-5; J gene: TRBJ2-7; D gene: TRBD1
CDR3 DNA: TGTGCCAGCAGCTCGGGGGGTACGAATCAGCCCCAGCATTTT; CDR3 protein: CASSSGGTNQPQHF; clone size: NA; V gene: TRBV13; J gene: TRBJ1-5; D gene: NA
CDR3 DNA: TGTGCCAGTAGTATAGTTCCCGGGGGTGGCGCCGGGGAGCTGTTTTTT; CDR3 protein: CASSIVPGGGAGELFF; clone size: NA; V gene: TRBV19; J gene: TRBJ2-2; D gene: NA
CDR3 DNA: TGTGCCAGTAGACCCACTATGAACACTGAAGCTTTCTTT; CDR3 protein: CASRPTMNTEAFF; clone size: NA; V gene: TRBV19; J gene: TRBJ1-1; D gene: NA
CDR3 DNA: TGTGCCAGCAGCCAGGGGACAGGGCCCTACGAGCAGTACTTC; CDR3 protein: CASSQGTGPYEQYF; clone size: NA; V gene: TRBV9; J gene: TRBJ2-7; D gene: TRBD1
CDR3 DNA: TGCGCCAGCAGCTACGGGGGGGGCGACGAGCAGTACTTC; CDR3 protein: CASSYGGGDEQYF; clone size: NA; V gene: TRBV5-1; J gene: TRBJ2-7; D gene: TRBD2
CDR3 DNA: TGTGCCAGCAGCCAAGAGGTATTGACAGGGGATAGTTCACCCCTCCACTTT; CDR3 protein: CASSQEVLTGDSSPLHF; clone size: NA; V gene: TRBV4-2; J gene: TRBJ1-6; D gene: TRBD1
CDR3 DNA: TGTGCCAGCAGTTGGGGCGAAACCTACGAGCAGTACTTC; CDR3 protein: CASSWGETYEQYF; clone size: NA; V gene: TRBV27; J gene: TRBJ2-7; D gene: NA
CDR3 DNA: TGTGCCAGCAGCCCCACCGGACAGGCGACCGGGGAGCTGTTTTTT; CDR3 protein: CASSPTGQATGELFF; clone size: NA; V gene: TRBV13; J gene: TRBJ2-2; D gene: TRBD1